This passage covers 3 T cell receptor beta chains from one sample sequenced in a study of OX40 agonist ivuxolimab in advanced cancers. Assay: immunoSEQ multiplex PCR; the TCRdb copy retains only in-frame clones and omits some. The table lists approximately 77,000 clones, roughly 92% of them singletons. The specimen comprised CD4+ or CD8+ T cells sorted from blood, sampled in a trial of the OX40 agonist ivuxolimab. These receptors all stem from an adult with an advanced solid tumor such as melanoma, head and neck, liver or kidney cancer.

This clone was detected a few times. At the DNA level, this CDR3 is encoded by other sequences in the same sample as well. The chain employs TRBV7-8 and TRBJ1-1, with 7 bases aligning to TRBD1. CDR3 length: 18 amino acids. Per the germline V gene, CDR1 is SGHVS and CDR2 is FQNEAQ. J gave up 4 bases and V 1 base, and 15 bases lay outside the gene matches. CDR3 protein: CASSLDNRGGRTGTEAFF. In DNA form, the CDR3 reads TGTGCCAGCAGCTTAGATAACAGGGGCGGCCGAACAGGCACTGAAGCTTTCTTT.

The J gene is TRBJ1-2, the V gene TRBV29-1; TRBD1 might be the D (5 bases). Trimming shortened V by 6 bases and J by 4 bases, and 21 bases separated the two germline ends. Germline values: CDR1 SQVTM, CDR2 ANQGSEA. The CDR3 consists of 15 residues. Here the CDR3 DNA reads TGCAGCGTGATCGGGCAGGGCGCCCCTCCCTATGGCTACACCTTC. It codes for CSVIGQGAPPYGYTF.

The genes are TRBV4-1 and TRBJ2-7; possibly TRBD1 for D (7 bases). Germline CDR1 MGHRA, CDR2 YSYEKL. V was shortened by 2 bases and J by 3 bases, with 14 bases between the two germline ends. The CDR3 loop spans 15 amino acids. CDR3 sequence (DNA): TGCGCCAGCAGCCAATGGAGGGGGCGAGGCTACGAGCAGTACTTC. It yields the protein CASSQWRGRGYEQYF.